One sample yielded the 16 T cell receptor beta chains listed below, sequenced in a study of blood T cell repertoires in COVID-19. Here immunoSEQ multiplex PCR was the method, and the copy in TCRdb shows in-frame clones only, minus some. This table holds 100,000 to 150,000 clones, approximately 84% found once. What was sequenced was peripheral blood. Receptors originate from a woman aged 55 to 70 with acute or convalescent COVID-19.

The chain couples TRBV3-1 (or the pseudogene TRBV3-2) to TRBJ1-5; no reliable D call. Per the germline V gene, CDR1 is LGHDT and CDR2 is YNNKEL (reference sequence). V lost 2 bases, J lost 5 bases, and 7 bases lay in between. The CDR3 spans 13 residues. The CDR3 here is CASSQMRDQPQHF. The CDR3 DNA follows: TGTGCCAGCAGCCAAATGAGGGATCAGCCCCAGCATTTT.

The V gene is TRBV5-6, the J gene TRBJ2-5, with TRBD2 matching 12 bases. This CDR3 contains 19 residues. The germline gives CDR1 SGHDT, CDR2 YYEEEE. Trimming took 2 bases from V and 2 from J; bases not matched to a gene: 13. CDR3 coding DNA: TGTGCCAGCAGCTTTTTGACTAGCGGGGGCCTTGGACCACAAGAGACCCAGTACTTC. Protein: CASSFLTSGGLGPQETQYF.

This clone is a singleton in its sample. The CDR3 reads CASSLPGGGDIQYF. In DNA, the CDR3 is TGTGCCAGCAGCTTGCCGGGTGGGGGGGACATTCAGTACTTC. The gene calls are TRBV5-4 and TRBJ2-4, with TRBD2 matching over 7 bases. The CDR3 has 14 residues. Looked up from germline, CDR1 is SGHNT and CDR2 is YYREEE (reference sequence). V gave up 1 base and J gave up 8 bases; unmatched junction bases: 6.

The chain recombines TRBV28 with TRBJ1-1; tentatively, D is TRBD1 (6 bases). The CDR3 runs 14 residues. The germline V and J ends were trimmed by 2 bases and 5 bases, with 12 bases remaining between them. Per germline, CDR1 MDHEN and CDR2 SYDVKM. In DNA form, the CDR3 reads TGTGCCAGCAGTTTAAAGGGGGGGCGGACTGAAGCTTTCTTT. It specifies CASSLKGGRTEAFF.

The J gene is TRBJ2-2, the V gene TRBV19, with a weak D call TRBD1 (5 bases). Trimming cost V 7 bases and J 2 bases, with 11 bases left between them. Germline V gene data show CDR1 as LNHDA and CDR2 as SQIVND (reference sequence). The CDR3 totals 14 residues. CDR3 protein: CASTKTANTGELFF. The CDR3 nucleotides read TGTGCCAGTACAAAGACAGCTAACACCGGGGAGCTGTTTTTT.

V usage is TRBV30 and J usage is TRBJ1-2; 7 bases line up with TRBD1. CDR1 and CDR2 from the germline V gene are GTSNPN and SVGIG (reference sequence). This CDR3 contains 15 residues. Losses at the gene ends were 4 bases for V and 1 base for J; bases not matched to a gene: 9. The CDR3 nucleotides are TGTGCCTGGACTCGGACAGGCGCCCGTAACTATGGCTACACCTTC. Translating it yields CAWTRTGARNYGYTF.

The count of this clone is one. CDR3 nucleotides: TGTGCCAGCAGCCCCCAGGGGGGAGGTGCAGATACGCAGTATTTT. As protein: CASSPQGGGADTQYF. This chain links TRBV7-9 with TRBJ2-3; TRBD1 is a possible D gene (7 bases). V gave up 5 bases and J gave up 4 bases, with 16 bases separating them. Germline V lookup: CDR1 SEHNR, CDR2 FQNEAQ (reference sequence). CDR3 length equals 15 residues.

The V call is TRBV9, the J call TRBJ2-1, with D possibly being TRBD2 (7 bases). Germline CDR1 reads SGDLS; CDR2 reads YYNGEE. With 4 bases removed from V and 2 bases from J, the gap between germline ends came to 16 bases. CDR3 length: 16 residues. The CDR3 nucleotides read TGTGCCAGCAGCCCGAAAGGCGGGGGCGCCTACAATGAGCAGTTCTTC. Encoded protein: CASSPKGGGAYNEQFF.

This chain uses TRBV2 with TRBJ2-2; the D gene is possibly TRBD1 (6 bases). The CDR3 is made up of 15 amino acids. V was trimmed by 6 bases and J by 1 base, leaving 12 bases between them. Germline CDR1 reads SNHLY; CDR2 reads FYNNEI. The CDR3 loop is CASRSGTLNTGELFF. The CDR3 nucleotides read TGTGCCAGCAGATCCGGGACATTGAACACCGGGGAGCTGTTTTTT.

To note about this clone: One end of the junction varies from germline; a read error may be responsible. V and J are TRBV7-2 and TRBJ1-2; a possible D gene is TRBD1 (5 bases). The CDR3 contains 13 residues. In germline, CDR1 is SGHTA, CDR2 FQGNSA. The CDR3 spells CASSLPTGYSYTF. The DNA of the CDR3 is TGTGCCAGCAGCTTACCAACAGGCTATAGCTACACCTTC.

CDR3 sequence: CASSPLISISYGYTF. DNA of the CDR3: TGTGCCAGCAGCCCCCTAATTAGTATTAGCTATGGCTACACCTTC. The V call is TRBV11-2, the J call TRBJ1-2, with D unclear. Trimming took off 5 bases at V and 4 bases at J, with 17 bases between the two ends. The CDR3 runs 15 residues. Germline V gives CDR1 SGHAT, CDR2 FQNNGV.

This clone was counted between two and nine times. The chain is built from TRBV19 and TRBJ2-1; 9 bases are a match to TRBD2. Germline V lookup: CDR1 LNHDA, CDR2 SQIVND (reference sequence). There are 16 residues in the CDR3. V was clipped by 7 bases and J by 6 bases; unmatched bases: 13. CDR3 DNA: TGTGCCAGTACTCCCCTCAGCGGGGGGCCTTTCAATGAGCAGTTCTTC. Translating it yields CASTPLSGGPFNEQFF.

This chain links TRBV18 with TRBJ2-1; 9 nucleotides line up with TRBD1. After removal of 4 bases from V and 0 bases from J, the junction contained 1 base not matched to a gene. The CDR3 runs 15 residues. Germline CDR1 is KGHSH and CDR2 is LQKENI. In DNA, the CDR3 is TGTGCCAGCTCACAGACAGGGGGCTCCTACAATGAGCAGTTCTTC. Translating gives CASSQTGGSYNEQFF.

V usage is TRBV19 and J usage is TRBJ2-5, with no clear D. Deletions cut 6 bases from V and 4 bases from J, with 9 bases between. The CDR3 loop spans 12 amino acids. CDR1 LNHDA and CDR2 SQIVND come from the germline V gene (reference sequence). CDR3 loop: CASSFLGETQYF. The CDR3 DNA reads TGTGCCAGTAGCTTTCTAGGAGAGACCCAGTACTTC.

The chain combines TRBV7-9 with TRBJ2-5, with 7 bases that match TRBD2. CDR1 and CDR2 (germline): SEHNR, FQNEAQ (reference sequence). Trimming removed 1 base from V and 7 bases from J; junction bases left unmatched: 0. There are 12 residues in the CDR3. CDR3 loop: CASSLGEGTQYF. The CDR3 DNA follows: TGTGCCAGCAGCTTAGGGGAGGGGACCCAGTACTTC.

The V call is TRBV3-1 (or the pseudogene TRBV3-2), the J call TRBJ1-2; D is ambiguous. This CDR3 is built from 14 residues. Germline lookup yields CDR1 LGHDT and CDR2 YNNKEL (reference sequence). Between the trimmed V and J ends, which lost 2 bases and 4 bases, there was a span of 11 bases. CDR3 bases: TGTGCCAGCAGCCAATCAGAAAGGAGCTATGGCTACACCTTC. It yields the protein CASSQSERSYGYTF.